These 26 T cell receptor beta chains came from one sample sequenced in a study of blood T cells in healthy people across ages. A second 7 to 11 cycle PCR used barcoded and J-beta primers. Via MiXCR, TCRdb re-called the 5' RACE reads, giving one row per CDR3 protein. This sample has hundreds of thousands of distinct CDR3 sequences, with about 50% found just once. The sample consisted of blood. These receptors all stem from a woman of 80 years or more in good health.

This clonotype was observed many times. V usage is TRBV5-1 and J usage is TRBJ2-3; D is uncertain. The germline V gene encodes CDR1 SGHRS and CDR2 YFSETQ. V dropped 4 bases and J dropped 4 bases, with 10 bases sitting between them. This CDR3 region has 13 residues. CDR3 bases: TGCGCCAGCAGCCGACGGCCCCCAGATACGCAGTATTTT. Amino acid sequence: CASSRRPPDTQYF.

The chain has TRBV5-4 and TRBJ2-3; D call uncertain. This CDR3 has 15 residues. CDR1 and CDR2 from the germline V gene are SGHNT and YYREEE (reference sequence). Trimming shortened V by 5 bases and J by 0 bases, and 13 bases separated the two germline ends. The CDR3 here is CASSQFPTSTDTQYF. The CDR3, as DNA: TGTGCCAGCAGTCAGTTTCCGACAAGCACAGATACGCAGTATTTT.

The CDR3 loop reads CASSLISGSGGNEQFF. The CDR3 region has the DNA TGTGCCAGCAGTTTAATTTCTGGGAGCGGGGGCAATGAGCAGTTCTTC. This rearrangement joins TRBV27 to TRBJ2-1; TRBD2 matches 8 bases. This CDR3 is built from 16 residues. J lost 6 bases, V lost 2 bases, and 9 bases had no gene match. In germline, CDR1 is MNHEY, CDR2 SMNVEV (reference sequence).

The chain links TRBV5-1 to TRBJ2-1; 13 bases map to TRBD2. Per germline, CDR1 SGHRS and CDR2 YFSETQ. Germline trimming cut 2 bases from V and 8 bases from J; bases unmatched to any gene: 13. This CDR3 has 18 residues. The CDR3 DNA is TGCGCCAGCAGCTTACCAACGTCCACTAGCGGGGGGGCCGATGAGCAGTTCTTC. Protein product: CASSLPTSTSGGADEQFF.

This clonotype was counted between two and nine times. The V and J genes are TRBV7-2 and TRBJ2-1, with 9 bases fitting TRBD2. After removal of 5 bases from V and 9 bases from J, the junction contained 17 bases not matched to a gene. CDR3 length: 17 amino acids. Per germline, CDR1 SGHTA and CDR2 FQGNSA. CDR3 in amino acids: CASSPQILAGGWSEQFF. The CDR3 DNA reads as TGTGCCAGCAGCCCGCAAATTTTGGCGGGAGGGTGGAGTGAGCAGTTCTTC. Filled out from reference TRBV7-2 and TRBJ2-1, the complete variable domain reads GAGVSQSPSNKVTEKGKDVELRCDPISGHTALYWYRQSLGQGLEFLIYFQGNSAPDKSGLPSDRFSAERTGGSVSTLTIQRTQQEDSAVYLCASSPQILAGGWSEQFFGPGTRLTVL.

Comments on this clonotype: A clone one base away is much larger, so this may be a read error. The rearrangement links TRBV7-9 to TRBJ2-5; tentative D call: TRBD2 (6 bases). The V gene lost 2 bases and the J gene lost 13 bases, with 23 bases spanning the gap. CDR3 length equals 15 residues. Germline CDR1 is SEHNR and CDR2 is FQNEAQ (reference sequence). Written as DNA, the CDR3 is TGTGCCAGCAGCTTACCCCTCCCGGCGGGAAGGGGCATGTACTTC. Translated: CASSLPLPAGRGMYF.

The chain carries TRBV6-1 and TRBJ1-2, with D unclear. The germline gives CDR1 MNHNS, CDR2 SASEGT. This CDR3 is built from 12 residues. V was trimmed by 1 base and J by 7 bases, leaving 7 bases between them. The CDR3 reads CASSEVGRGYTF. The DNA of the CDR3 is TGTGCCAGCAGTGAAGTCGGACGTGGCTACACCTTC.

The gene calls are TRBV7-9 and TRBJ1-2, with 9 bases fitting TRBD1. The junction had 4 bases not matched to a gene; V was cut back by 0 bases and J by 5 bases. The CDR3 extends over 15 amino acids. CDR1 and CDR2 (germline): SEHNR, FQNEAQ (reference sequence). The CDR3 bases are TGTGCCAGCAGCTTAGCAAGGACAGGGGAATATGGCTACACCTTC. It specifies CASSLARTGEYGYTF.

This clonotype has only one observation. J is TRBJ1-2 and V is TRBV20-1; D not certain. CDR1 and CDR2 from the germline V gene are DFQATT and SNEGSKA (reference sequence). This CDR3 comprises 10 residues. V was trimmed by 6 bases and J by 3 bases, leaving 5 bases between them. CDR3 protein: CSAQHYGYTF. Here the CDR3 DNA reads TGCAGTGCCCAACACTATGGCTACACCTTC.

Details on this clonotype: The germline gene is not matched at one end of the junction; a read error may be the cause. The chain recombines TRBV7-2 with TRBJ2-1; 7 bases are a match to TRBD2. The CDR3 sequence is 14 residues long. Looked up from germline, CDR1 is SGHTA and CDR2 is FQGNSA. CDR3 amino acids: CACSRVAGYNEQFF. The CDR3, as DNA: TGTGCCTGCAGCCGCGTAGCGGGTTACAATGAGCAGTTCTTC.

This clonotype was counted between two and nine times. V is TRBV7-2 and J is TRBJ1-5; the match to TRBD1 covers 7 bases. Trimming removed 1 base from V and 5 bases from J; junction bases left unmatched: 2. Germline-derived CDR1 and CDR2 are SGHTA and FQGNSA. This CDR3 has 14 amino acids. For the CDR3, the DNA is TGTGCCAGCAGCTTAGGAGGGGGCGATCAGCCCCAGCATTTT. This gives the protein CASSLGGGDQPQHF.

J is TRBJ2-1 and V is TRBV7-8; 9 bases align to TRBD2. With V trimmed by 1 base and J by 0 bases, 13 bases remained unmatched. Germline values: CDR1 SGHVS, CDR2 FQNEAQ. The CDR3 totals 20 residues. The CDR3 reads CASSLVGSGGGAPSYNEQFF. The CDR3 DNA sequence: TGTGCCAGCAGCTTAGTTGGGTCGGGCGGGGGGGCACCCTCCTACAATGAGCAGTTCTTC.

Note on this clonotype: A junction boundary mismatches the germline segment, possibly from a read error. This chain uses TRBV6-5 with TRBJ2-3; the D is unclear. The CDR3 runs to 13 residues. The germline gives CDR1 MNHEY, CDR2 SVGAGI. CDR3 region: CASSSTRTDAQYF. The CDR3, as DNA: TGTGCCAGCAGTTCTACACGCACAGATGCGCAGTATTTT.

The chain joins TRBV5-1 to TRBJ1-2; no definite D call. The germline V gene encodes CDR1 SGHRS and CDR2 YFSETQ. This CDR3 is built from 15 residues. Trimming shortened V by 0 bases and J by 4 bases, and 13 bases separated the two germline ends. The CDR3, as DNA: TGCGCCAGCAGCTTGGACCCGGGTTTTAGCTATGGCTACACCTTC. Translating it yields CASSLDPGFSYGYTF.

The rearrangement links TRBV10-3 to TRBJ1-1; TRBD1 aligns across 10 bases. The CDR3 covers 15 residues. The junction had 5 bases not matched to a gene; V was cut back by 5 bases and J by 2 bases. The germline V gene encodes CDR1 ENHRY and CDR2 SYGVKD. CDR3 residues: CAISSDRGPNTEAFF. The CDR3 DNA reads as TGTGCCATCAGTTCTGACAGGGGGCCCAACACTGAAGCTTTCTTT.

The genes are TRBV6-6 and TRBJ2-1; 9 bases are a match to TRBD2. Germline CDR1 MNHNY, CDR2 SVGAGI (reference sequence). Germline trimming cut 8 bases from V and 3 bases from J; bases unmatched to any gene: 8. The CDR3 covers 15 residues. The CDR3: CASESREGIYNEQFF. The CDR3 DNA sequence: TGTGCCAGCGAGTCGCGGGAGGGCATCTACAATGAGCAGTTCTTC.

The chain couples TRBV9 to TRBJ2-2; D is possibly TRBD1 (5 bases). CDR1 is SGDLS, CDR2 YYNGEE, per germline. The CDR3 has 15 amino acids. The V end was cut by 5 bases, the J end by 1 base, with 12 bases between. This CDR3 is CASRKIGENTGELFF. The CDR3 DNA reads TGTGCCAGCAGAAAGATAGGGGAGAACACCGGGGAGCTGTTTTTT.

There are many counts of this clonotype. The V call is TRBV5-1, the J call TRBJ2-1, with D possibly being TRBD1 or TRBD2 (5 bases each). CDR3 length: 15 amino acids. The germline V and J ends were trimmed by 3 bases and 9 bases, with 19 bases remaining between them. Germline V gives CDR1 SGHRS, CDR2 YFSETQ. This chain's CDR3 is CASSSGTESSGEQFF. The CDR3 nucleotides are TGCGCCAGCAGCTCCGGGACGGAGTCGTCGGGTGAGCAGTTCTTC.

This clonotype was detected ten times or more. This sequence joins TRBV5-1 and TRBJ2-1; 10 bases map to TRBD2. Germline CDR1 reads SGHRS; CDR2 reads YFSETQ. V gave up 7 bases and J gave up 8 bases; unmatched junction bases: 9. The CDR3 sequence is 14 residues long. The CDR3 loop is CASLAQREGDEQFF. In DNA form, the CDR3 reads TGCGCCAGCTTGGCTCAGCGGGAGGGGGATGAGCAGTTCTTC.

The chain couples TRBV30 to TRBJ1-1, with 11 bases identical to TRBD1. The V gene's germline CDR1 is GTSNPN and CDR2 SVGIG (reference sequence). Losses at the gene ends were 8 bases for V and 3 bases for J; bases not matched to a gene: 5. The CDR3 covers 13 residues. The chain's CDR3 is CARGDRGDTEAFF. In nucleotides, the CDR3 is TGTGCCCGAGGGGACAGGGGGGACACTGAAGCTTTCTTT.

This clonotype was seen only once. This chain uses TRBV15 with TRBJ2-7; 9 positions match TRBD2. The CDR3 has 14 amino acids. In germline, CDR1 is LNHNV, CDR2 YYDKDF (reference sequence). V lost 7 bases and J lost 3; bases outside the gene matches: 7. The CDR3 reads CATKPGLAGYEQYF. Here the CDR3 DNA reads TGTGCCACCAAACCGGGACTAGCAGGCTACGAGCAGTACTTC.

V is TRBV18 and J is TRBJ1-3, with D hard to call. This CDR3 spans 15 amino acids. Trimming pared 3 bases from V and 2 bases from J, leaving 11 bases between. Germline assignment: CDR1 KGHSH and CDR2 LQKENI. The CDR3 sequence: CASSPDVVAGNTIYF. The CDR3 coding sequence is TGTGCCAGCTCACCGGACGTGGTCGCTGGAAACACCATATATTTT.

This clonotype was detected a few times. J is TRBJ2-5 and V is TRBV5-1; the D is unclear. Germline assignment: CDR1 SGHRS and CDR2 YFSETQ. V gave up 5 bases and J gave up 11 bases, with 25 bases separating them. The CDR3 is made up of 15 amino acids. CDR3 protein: CASSESLNSYNEQYF. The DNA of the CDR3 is TGCGCCAGCAGTGAATCTCTGAATTCTTACAATGAGCAGTACTTC.

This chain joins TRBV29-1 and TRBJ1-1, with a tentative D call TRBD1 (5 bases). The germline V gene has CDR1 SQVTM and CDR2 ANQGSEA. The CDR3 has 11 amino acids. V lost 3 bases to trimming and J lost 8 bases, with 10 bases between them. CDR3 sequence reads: CSVEGTSEAFF. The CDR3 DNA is TGCAGCGTTGAGGGGACTTCGGAAGCTTTCTTT. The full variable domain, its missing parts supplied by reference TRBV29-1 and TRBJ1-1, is SAVISQKPSRDICQRGTSLTIQCQVDSQVTMMFWYRQQPGQSLTLIATANQGSEATYESGFVIDKFPISRPNLTFSTLTVSNMSPEDSSIYLCSVEGTSEAFFGQGTRLTVV.

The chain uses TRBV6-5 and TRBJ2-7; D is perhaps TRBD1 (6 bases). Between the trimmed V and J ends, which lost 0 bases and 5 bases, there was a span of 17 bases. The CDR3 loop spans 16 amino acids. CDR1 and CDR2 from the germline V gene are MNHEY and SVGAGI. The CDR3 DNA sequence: TGTGCCAGCAGTTACTCGAAACAGGGACCGACTAACGAGCAGTACTTC. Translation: CASSYSKQGPTNEQYF.

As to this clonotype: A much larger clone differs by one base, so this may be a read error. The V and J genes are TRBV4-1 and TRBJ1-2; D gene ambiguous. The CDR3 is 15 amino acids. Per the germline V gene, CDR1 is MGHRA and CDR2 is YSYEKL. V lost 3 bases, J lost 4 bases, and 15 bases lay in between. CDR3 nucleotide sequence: TGCGCCAGCAGCCAGGAGAGTAACGTTAGCTATGGCTACACCTTC. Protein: CASSQESNVSYGYTF.